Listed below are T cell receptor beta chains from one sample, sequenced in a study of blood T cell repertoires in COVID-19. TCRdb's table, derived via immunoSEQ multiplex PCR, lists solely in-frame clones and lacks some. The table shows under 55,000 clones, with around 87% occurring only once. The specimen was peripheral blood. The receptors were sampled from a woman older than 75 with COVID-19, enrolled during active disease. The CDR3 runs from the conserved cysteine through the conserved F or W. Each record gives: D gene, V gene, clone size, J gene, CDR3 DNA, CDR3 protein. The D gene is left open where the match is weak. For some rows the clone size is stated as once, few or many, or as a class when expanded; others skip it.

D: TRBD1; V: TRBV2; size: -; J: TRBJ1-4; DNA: TGTGCCAGCAGACAACAGGGGGGAAGACATGAAAAACTGTTTTTT; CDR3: CASRQQGGRHEKLFF
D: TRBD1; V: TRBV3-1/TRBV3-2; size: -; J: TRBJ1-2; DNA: TGTGCCAGCACATTGGGGGACAGGGGGCACTGGACGTATGGCTACACCTTC; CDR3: CASTLGDRGHWTYGYTF
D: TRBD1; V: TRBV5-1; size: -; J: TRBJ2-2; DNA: TGCGCCAGCAGCTTGGACAGGGGCACCGGGGAGCTGTTTTTT; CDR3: CASSLDRGTGELFF
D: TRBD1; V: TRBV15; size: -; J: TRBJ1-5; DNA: TGTGCCACCAGCCGAGGACAGGGGGGCAATCAGCCCCAGCATTTT; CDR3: CATSRGQGGNQPQHF
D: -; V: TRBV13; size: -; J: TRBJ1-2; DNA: TGTGCCAGCAGCTCAGGGGCGGGGCACGGTGGCTACACCTTC; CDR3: CASSSGAGHGGYTF
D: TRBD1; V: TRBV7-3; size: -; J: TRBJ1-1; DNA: TGTGCCAGCAGACCGGGACAGGGGGGCACTGAAGCTTTCTTT; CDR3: CASRPGQGGTEAFF
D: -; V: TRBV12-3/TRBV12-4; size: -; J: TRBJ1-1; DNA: TGTGCCAGCAGCCCCCCGGGTCCCTTCGAAGCTTTCTTT; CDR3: CASSPPGPFEAFF
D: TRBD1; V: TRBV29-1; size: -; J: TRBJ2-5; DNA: TGCAGCGGCCAAGGACACAGGGGGCAGATAGAGACCCAGTACTTC; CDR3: CSGQGHRGQIETQYF
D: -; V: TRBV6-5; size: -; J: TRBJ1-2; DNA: TGTGCCAGCAGTTACTCGTCTGGACAGATCAACTATGGCTACACCTTC; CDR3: CASSYSSGQINYGYTF
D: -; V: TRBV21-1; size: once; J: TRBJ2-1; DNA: TGTGCCAGCAGCAACACCGGGACTAGCGGGACCGGTGGTCGCTCCTACAATGAGCAGTTCTTC; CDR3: CASSNTGTSGTGGRSYNEQFF
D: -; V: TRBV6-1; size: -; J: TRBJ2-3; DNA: TGTGCCAGCAGTGGTAACATCAATACCGGCACAGATACGCAGTATTTT; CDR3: CASSGNINTGTDTQYF
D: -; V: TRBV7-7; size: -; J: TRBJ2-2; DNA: TGTGCTAGCAGCTTACAGGGTACCACCGGGGAGCTGTTTTTT; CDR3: CASSLQGTTGELFF
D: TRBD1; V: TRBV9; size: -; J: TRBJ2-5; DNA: TGTGCCAGCAGCGGGGGACAGCAAGAGACCCAGTACTTC; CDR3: CASSGGQQETQYF
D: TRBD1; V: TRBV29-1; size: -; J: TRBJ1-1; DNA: TGCAGCGCCTCCGGGACAGGACTCACTGAAGCTTTCTTT; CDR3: CSASGTGLTEAFF
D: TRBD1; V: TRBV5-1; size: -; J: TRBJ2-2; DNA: TGCGCCAGCAGACTACAGGGGATAACCGGGGAGCTGTTTTTT; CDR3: CASRLQGITGELFF
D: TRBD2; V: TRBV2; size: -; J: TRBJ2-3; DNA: TGTGCCAGCAGTTACCCTGGACTAGGCCTCACAGATACGCAGTATTTT; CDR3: CASSYPGLGLTDTQYF
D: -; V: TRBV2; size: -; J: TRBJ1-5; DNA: TGTGCCAGCAGTCGGACAGCGAGCAATCAGCCCCAGCATTTT; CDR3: CASSRTASNQPQHF
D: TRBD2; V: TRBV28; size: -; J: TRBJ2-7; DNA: TGTGCCAGCAGAACTAGCGGGTCCTACGAGCAGTACTTC; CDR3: CASRTSGSYEQYF
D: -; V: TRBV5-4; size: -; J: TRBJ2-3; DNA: TGTGCCAGCAGCCCCGATCCGGGACAACGCACAGATACGCAGTATTTT; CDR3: CASSPDPGQRTDTQYF
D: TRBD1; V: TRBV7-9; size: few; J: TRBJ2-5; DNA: TGTGCCAGCAGCCAAGGACAGGGGGGAGAGACCCAGTACTTC; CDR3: CASSQGQGGETQYF
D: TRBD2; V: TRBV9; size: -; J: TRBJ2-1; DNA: TGTGCCAGCAGCGATAGAGGACTAGCCTACAATGAGCAGTTCTTC; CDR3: CASSDRGLAYNEQFF
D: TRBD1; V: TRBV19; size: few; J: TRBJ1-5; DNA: TGTGCCAGTAGTATAGACCCGACAGGGTTACGCAATCAGCCCCAGCATTTT; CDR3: CASSIDPTGLRNQPQHF
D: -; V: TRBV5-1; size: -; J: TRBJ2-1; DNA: TGCGCCAGCCAATCGGGAACAGACAATGAGCAGTTCTTC; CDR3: CASQSGTDNEQFF
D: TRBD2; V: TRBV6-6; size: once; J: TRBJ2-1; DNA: TGTGCCAGCAGTTACGACACGGGAGGTGAGCAGTTCTTC; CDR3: CASSYDTGGEQFF
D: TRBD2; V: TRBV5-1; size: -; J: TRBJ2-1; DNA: TGCGCCAGCAGCTTGGTATTAGCGGGACGCAATGAGCAGTTCTTC; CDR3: CASSLVLAGRNEQFF
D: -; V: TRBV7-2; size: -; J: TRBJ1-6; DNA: TGTGCCAGCAGCCTCACCCCACAGGTTTCACCCCTCCACTTT; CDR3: CASSLTPQVSPLHF
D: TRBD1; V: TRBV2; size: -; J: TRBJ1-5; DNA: TGTGCCAGCAGGTGGACAGGGGCGAGAGGTCAGCCCCAGCATTTT; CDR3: CASRWTGARGQPQHF
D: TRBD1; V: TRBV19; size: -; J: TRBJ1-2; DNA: TGTGCCAGTAGTATAGTGGGACAGGAGGGGAACACCTTC; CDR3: CASSIVGQEGNTF
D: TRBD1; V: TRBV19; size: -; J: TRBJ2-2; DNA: TGTGCCAGTAGGAGAGGGACAGGGAGGAACACCGGGGAGCTGTTTTTT; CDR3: CASRRGTGRNTGELFF
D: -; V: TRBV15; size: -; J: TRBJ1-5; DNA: TGTGCCACCAGCAGAGGGGGGCATGCTTACCAGCCCCAGCATTTT; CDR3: CATSRGGHAYQPQHF
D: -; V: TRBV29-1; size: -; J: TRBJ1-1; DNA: TGCAGCGTTGTCAGTTCGAACACTGAAGCTTTCTTT; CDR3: CSVVSSNTEAFF
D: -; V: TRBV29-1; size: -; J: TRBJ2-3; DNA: TGCAGCGTTGGTCGACAGGCGGCAGATACGCAGTATTTT; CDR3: CSVGRQAADTQYF
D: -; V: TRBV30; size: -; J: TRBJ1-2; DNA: TGTGCCTGGAGTGTACACAGAGTTAACTATGGCTACACCTTC; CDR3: CAWSVHRVNYGYTF
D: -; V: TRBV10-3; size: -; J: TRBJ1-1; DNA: TGTGCCACCAGGGGCATGAACACTGAAGCTTTCTTT; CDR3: CATRGMNTEAFF
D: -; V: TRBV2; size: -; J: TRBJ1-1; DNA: TGTGCCAGCATTGGGCTGAACACTGAAGCTTTCTTT; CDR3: CASIGLNTEAFF
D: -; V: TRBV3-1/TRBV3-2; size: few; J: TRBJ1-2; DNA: TGTGCCAGCAGCCAAGATAGGCCCCAGGACTATGGCTACACCTTC; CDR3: CASSQDRPQDYGYTF
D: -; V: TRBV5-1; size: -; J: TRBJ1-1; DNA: TGCGCCAGCAGCTTGTGGGCAGACCCGAGGGCGAACACTGAAGCTTTCTTT; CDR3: CASSLWADPRANTEAFF
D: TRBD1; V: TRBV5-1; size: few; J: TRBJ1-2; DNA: TGCGCCAGCAGCTTGACTCCGGACACTACAGGGGCGAACTATGGCTACACCTTC; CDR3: CASSLTPDTTGANYGYTF
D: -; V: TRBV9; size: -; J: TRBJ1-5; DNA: TGTGCCAGCAGCGTAGGGTTGAGTAGCAATCAGCCCCAGCATTTT; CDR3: CASSVGLSSNQPQHF
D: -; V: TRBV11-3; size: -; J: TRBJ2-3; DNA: TGTGCCAGCAGCTTAGACCTAGAGAGGACGCAGTATTTT; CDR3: CASSLDLERTQYF
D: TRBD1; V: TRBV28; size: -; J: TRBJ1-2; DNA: TGTGCCAGCAGCCCAGGGACAGGGGGCGAAGGCTATGGCTACACCTTC; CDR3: CASSPGTGGEGYGYTF
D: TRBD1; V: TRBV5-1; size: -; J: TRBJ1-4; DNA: TGCGCCAGCAGCCTAACAGGGGGCGCGGGGTCTAATGAAAAACTGTTTTTT; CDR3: CASSLTGGAGSNEKLFF
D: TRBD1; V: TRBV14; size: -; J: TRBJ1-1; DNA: TGTGCCAGCAGCCAAGACCTGGGACAGGGGAACACTGAAGCTTTCTTT; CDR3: CASSQDLGQGNTEAFF
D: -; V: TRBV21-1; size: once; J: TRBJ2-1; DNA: TGTGCCAGCATCGGACTAGCGGGAGGGCCTCCAAACGCCGATGAGCAGTTCTTC; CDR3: CASIGLAGGPPNADEQFF
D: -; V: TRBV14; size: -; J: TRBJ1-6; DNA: TGTGCCAGCAGCCAAATATCGGGTTCACCCCTCCACTTT; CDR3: CASSQISGSPLHF